This is a list of T cell receptor beta chains from one sample in a study of cytomegalovirus exposure and HLA in healthy donors. TCRdb's table, derived via immunoSEQ multiplex PCR, lists solely in-frame clones and lacks some. The sample consists of roughly 150,000 clones, around 75% of them appearing once. The sample taken for sequencing was PBMCs. Receptor source: a man younger than 35 in good health and CMV-seropositive. Both conserved end residues are part of each CDR3. Fields, in order: J gene, V gene, D gene, CDR3 protein, CDR3 DNA. The D gene is left open where the match is weak.

j_gene: TRBJ2-7
v_gene: TRBV19
d_gene: TRBD2
CDR3aa: CASSKRGLAGGPVEGEQYF
CDR3nt: TGTGCCAGTAGTAAACGGGGACTAGCGGGAGGGCCAGTGGAGGGCGAGCAGTACTTC

j_gene: TRBJ1-5
v_gene: TRBV7-8
d_gene: TRBD1
CDR3aa: CASSFRQGVDQPQHF
CDR3nt: TGTGCCAGCAGCTTCAGACAGGGGGTCGATCAGCCCCAGCATTTT

j_gene: TRBJ1-6
v_gene: TRBV30
d_gene: .
CDR3aa: CATTGSRGSPLHF
CDR3nt: TGTGCCACCACGGGGAGCCGCGGTTCACCCCTCCACTTT

j_gene: TRBJ2-5
v_gene: TRBV6-5
d_gene: TRBD1
CDR3aa: CASSTRQGIAGEQYF
CDR3nt: TGTGCCAGCAGTACGCGACAGGGGATCGCTGGTGAGCAGTACTTC

j_gene: TRBJ1-4
v_gene: TRBV6-1
d_gene: .
CDR3aa: CASSLVGLVTEKLFF
CDR3nt: TGTGCCAGCAGTTTAGTGGGACTGGTAACAGAAAAACTGTTTTTT

j_gene: TRBJ2-7
v_gene: TRBV27
d_gene: TRBD1
CDR3aa: CASSLQGAGEQYF
CDR3nt: TGTGCCAGCAGTTTACAGGGGGCTGGTGAGCAGTACTTC

j_gene: TRBJ2-5
v_gene: TRBV4-1
d_gene: TRBD1
CDR3aa: CASSQDRWGETQYF
CDR3nt: TGCGCCAGCAGCCAGGACAGGTGGGGGGAGACCCAGTACTTC

j_gene: TRBJ2-5
v_gene: TRBV4-1
d_gene: TRBD2
CDR3aa: CASSQELGRDQETQYF
CDR3nt: TGCGCCAGCAGCCAAGAACTAGGGAGGGATCAAGAGACCCAGTACTTC

j_gene: TRBJ2-5
v_gene: TRBV19
d_gene: .
CDR3aa: CASSMSAWGETQYF
CDR3nt: TGTGCCAGTAGTATGAGTGCTTGGGGCGAGACCCAGTACTTC

j_gene: TRBJ2-3
v_gene: TRBV9
d_gene: TRBD2
CDR3aa: CASSVEAGGPDTQYF
CDR3nt: TGTGCCAGCAGCGTAGAAGCGGGAGGTCCAGATACGCAGTATTTT

j_gene: TRBJ1-6
v_gene: TRBV5-4
d_gene: TRBD1
CDR3aa: CASSRGQGESPLHF
CDR3nt: TGTGCCAGCAGCCGAGGACAGGGGGAATCACCCCTCCACTTT

j_gene: TRBJ2-1
v_gene: TRBV27
d_gene: .
CDR3aa: CASSLYGLRGSYNEQFF
CDR3nt: TGTGCCAGCAGTTTGTACGGACTCCGGGGGTCCTACAATGAGCAGTTCTTC